This T cell receptor beta chain derives from a study of T cell clonotyping in hematopoietic cell transplantation. Only in-frame clones appear in the TCRdb table, and some are missing; sequencing was by immunoSEQ multiplex PCR. The profile shows roughly 46,000 clones, about four fifths of them singletons. Sample time point: recipient sample about 28 days before transplant, after cytoreduction. This clone was found once. Germline V gene lookup returns CDR1 SGHTA and CDR2 FQGNSA. The CDR3 has 13 residues. V lost 4 bases to trimming and J lost 6 bases, with 10 bases between them. This clonotype originated in a man between 60 and 70 years old with myelodysplastic syndrome. Some clones in this sample may be carry-over from other donors' samples. This sequence joins TRBV7-2 and TRBJ2-1; D is uncertain. Material: peripheral blood mononuclear cells, obtained before stem cell transplant. CDR3 nucleotides: TGTGCCAGCAGCTCCCCTAGGGCCAATGAGCAGTTCTTC. This gives the protein CASSSPRANEQFF.